These 9 T cell receptor beta chains were sequenced from one sample in a study of Graves' ophthalmopathy and Graves' hyperthyroidism. The sequenced template was RNA, covering the TCR beta CDR3 region. Scientists carried out first-round RT-PCR using HTBI primers and then a second-round multiplex PCR. Via MiXCR, TCRdb re-called the multiplex PCR reads, giving one row per CDR3 protein. The table has approximately 160,000 distinct CDR3 sequences, about two fifths seen once; the top ten hold roughly 8.9%. Input material: peripheral blood. All receptors come from a man aged 30 to 39 with Graves' ophthalmopathy.

The sample holds many counts of this clonotype. The gene calls are TRBV11-3 and TRBJ2-5; 9 bases line up with TRBD2. Germline trimming cut 5 bases from V and 3 bases from J; bases unmatched to any gene: 10. The CDR3 consists of 16 residues. The germline gives CDR1 SGHNT, CDR2 YENEEA. The CDR3: CASSPRLAGAEETQYF. CDR3 nucleotides: TGTGCCAGCAGCCCAAGGTTAGCGGGAGCTGAAGAGACCCAGTACTTC.

The J gene is TRBJ2-7, the V gene TRBV28, with D perhaps TRBD2 (5 bases). The CDR3 loop spans 12 amino acids. Germline-derived CDR1 and CDR2 are MDHEN and SYDVKM. V lost 4 bases, J lost 7 bases, and 11 bases lay in between. The CDR3, as DNA: TGTGCCAGCAGTTCGGGGTTAGGGGAGCAGTACTTC. This sequence encodes CASSSGLGEQYF. The whole variable domain, remainder taken from reference TRBV28 and TRBJ2-7, is DVKVTQSSRYLVKRTGEKVFLECVQDMDHENMFWYRQDPGLGLRLIYFSYDVKMKEKGDIPEGYSVSREKKERFSLILESASTNQTSMYLCASSSGLGEQYFGPGTRLTVT.

Concerning this clonotype itself: The CDR3 carries no conserved terminal phenylalanine or tryptophan, so it likely arises from a read error. Because the CDR3's place on the DNA is in doubt, the DNA is left out and the CDR3 is given as listed by TCRdb. The rearrangement uses TRBV6-1 and TRBJ2-5. The CDR3 is made up of 11 amino acids, end residues included. Germline V gene sequence: CDR1 MNHNS, CDR2 SASEGT. The CDR3: CASSEALPKEI.

This clonotype showed up just once. The V gene is TRBV7-9, the J gene TRBJ1-1; D is perhaps TRBD1 (5 bases). The CDR3 runs to 15 residues. Germline assignment: CDR1 SEHNR and CDR2 FQNEAQ (reference sequence). Trimming stripped 2 bases from V and 5 bases from J, with 15 bases between. In DNA, the CDR3 is TGTGCCAGCAGCTTAAGCGAGGCAGGACAAACTGAAGCTTTCTTT. Protein sequence: CASSLSEAGQTEAFF.

This rearrangement joins TRBV6-5 to TRBJ2-5, with TRBD1 as a possible D gene (6 bases). This CDR3 comprises 16 residues. V lost 4 bases and J lost 0, with 15 bases in between. Germline CDR1 and CDR2: MNHEY and SVGAGI. The CDR3: CASSSAPTGYQETQYF. CDR3 DNA sequence: TGTGCCAGCAGTTCCGCTCCGACAGGTTACCAAGAGACCCAGTACTTC.

The chain combines TRBV6-2 or TRBV6-3 with TRBJ2-2; D may be TRBD1 or TRBD2 (6 bases each). V was trimmed by 2 bases and J by 0 bases, leaving 7 bases between them. CDR1 and CDR2 from the germline V gene are MNHEY and SVGEGT. This CDR3 is 15 amino acids long. The CDR3 loop reads CASSYRGPNTGELFF. Here the CDR3 DNA reads TGTGCCAGCAGTTACCGGGGGCCGAACACCGGGGAGCTGTTTTTT.

The chain has TRBV27 and TRBJ1-5; no reliable D call. The germline V gene encodes CDR1 MNHEY and CDR2 SMNVEV (reference sequence). Trimming left V 3 bases short and J 4 bases short, with 10 bases between. CDR3 length equals 14 residues. This CDR3 reads CASSFGRGNQPQHF. DNA for the CDR3: TGTGCCAGCAGTTTCGGTCGAGGGAATCAGCCCCAGCATTTT.

This clonotype has a single count. This CDR3 reads CASSWDRRFEAFF. CDR3 DNA sequence: TGTGCCAGCAGCTGGGACAGGAGGTTCGAAGCTTTCTTT. This rearrangement joins TRBV12-3 or TRBV12-4 to TRBJ1-1; 8 nucleotides match TRBD1. V was pared by 6 bases and J by 8 bases, with 8 bases of the junction left unmatched. The CDR3 length is 13 residues.

This clonotype was recorded at least ten times. The rearrangement joins TRBV6-2 or TRBV6-3 to TRBJ2-7; 9 nucleotides line up with TRBD1. The germline V gene encodes CDR1 MNHEY and CDR2 SVGEGT. This CDR3 contains 16 residues. Trimming took 4 bases from V and 1 from J; bases not matched to a gene: 8. Written as DNA, the CDR3 is TGTGCCAGCAGTTCAATAACCGGGACAGGGTCCTACGAGCAGTACTTC. Translated: CASSSITGTGSYEQYF.